The clone carrying this T cell receptor (beta chain) appeared many times. Its specificity is not known. Looked up from germline, CDR1 is SGHVS and CDR2 is FQNEAQ. This CDR3 is built from 16 residues. The V and J ends lost 5 bases and 2 bases, in that order; junction bases with no gene match: 5. TCRdb re-derived calls from the reads in MiXCR, one entry per CDR3 protein. The table has around 900,000 distinct CDR3 sequences, around 30% seen once. This sample is drawn from a study of T cell repertoires in cytomegalovirus infection. Study-wide background: As its CMV epitopes, the study selected recently identified HLA-C-restricted and well-studied HLA-B-restricted targets. Findings of the study overall: Cumulative public TCR beta family frequency identified carriers of CMV plus the relevant HLA. Across the ex vivo response, the dominant clonotypes were HLA-C-restricted CMV-specific TCR beta clonotypes.

The sequences come from cultured CD8+ T cells from PBMCs, collected from culture after CMV antigen stimulation. V usage is TRBV7-8 and J usage is TRBJ1-6, with TRBD1 matching 8 bases. The TCR was taken from a human donor in good health (CMV status not recorded). Some clones in this sample may be carry-over from other donors' samples. The CDR3 nucleotides are TGTGCCAGCAGCCCACCAGGGGGCCCCTATAATTCACCCCTCCACTTT. Its protein is CASSPPGGPYNSPLHF. The whole variable domain, remainder taken from reference TRBV7-8 and TRBJ1-6, is GAGVSQSPRYKVAKRGQDVALRCDPISGHVSLFWYQQALGQGPEFLTYFQNEAQLDKSGLPSDRFFAERPEGSVSTLKIQRTQQEDSAVYLCASSPPGGPYNSPLHFGNGTRLTVT.